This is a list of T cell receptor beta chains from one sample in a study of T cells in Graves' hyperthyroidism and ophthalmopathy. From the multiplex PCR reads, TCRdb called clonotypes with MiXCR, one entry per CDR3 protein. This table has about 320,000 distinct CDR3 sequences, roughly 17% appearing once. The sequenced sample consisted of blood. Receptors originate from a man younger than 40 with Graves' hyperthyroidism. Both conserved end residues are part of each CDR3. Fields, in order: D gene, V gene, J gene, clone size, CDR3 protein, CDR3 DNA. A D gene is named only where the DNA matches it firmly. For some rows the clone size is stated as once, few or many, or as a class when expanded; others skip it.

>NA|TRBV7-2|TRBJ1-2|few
CASSYGQLGYTF
TGTGCCAGCAGCTACGGACAGTTGGGCTACACCTTC
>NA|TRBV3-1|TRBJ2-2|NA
CASSMGEKGGSGELFF
TGTGCCAGCTCCATGGGGGAAAAGGGGGGATCCGGGGAGCTGTTTTTT
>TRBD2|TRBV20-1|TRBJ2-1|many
CSAGGLAGGLRNEQFF
TGCAGTGCTGGGGGACTAGCGGGAGGGCTGAGGAATGAGCAGTTCTTC
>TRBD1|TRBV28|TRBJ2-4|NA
CASSLFTGTGEAKNIQYF
TGTGCCAGCAGTTTATTTACCGGGACAGGGGAGGCCAAAAACATTCAGTACTTC
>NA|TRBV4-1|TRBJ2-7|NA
CASSQHPPGPYEQYF
TGCGCCAGCAGCCAACATCCGCCAGGGCCCTACGAGCAGTACTTC
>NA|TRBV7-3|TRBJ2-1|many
CASSPPGPQWGEQFF
TGTGCCAGCAGCCCACCGGGACCCCAATGGGGTGAGCAGTTCTTC
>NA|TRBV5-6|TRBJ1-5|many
CASSLGGRSNQPQHF
TGTGCCAGCAGCTTGGGGGGACGGAGCAATCAGCCCCAGCATTTT
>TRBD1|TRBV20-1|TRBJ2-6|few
CSALNRRTGDGSGANVLTF
TGCAGTGCTCTGAACCGTAGGACAGGGGATGGGTCTGGGGCCAACGTCCTGACTTTC
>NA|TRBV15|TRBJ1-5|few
CATRGGAQPQHF
TGTGCCACCAGGGGGGGAGCGCAGCCCCAGCATTTT
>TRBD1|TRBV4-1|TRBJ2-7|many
CASRSVTGSYEQYF
TGCGCCAGCCGCTCGGTGACAGGGTCCTACGAGCAGTACTTC
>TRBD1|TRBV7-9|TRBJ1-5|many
CASSLGQGASQPQHF
TGTGCCAGCAGCTTGGGGCAGGGGGCTAGTCAGCCCCAGCATTTT
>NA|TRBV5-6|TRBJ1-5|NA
CASSRGSYQPQHF
TGTGCCAGCAGTCGGGGGAGCTATCAGCCCCAGCATTTT
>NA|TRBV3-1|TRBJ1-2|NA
CASSQDTGHNYGYTF
TGTGCCAGCAGCCAAGATACGGGACATAACTATGGCTACACCTTC
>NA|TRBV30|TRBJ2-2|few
CAWSLREGTPNTGELFF
TGTGCCTGGAGTCTCCGCGAGGGGACACCCAACACCGGGGAGCTGTTTTTT
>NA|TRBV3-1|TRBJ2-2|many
CASSQGPGRIAGELFF
TGTGCCAGCAGCCAAGGTCCGGGACGGATAGCCGGGGAGCTGTTTTTT
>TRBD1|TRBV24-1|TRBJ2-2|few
CATRDRKNTGELFF
TGTGCCACCCGGGACAGGAAGAACACCGGGGAGCTGTTTTTT
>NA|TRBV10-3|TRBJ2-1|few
CAISEPGTGQFF
TGTGCCATCAGTGAGCCCGGGACTGGCCAGTTCTTC
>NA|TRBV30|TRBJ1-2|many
CAWSKTGDYGYTF
TGTGCCTGGAGTAAAACGGGGGACTATGGCTACACCTTC
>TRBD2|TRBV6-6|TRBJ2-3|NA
CASSYGTSPGRDTQYF
TGTGCCAGCAGTTACGGGACTAGCCCCGGGAGAGATACGCAGTATTTT
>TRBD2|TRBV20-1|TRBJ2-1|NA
CSARSGTSFSNEQFF
TGCAGTGCGCGTTCCGGGACTAGCTTCTCCAATGAGCAGTTCTTC
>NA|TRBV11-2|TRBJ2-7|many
CASSTFTGPAVVEQYF
TGTGCCAGCAGCACCTTTACGGGTCCCGCGGTGGTAGAGCAGTACTTC
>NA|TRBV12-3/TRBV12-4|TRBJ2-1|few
CASSHSGVAAYNEQFF
TGTGCCAGCAGTCACTCGGGGGTAGCAGCCTACAATGAGCAGTTCTTC